What follows are 4 T cell receptor beta chains derived from one specimen sequenced in a study of cytomegalovirus exposure and HLA in healthy donors. In the PCR, 60 Vbeta and 13 Jbeta primers were used. Measured with immunoSEQ multiplex PCR; TCRdb has only the in-frame clones, and not every one. The table lists around 77,000 clones. Sequencing was performed on PBMCs. The receptors derive from a man aged 50-60 years in good health and CMV-seropositive.

The chain carries TRBV2 and TRBJ2-5; 10 nucleotides match TRBD1. Germline V gives CDR1 SNHLY, CDR2 FYNNEI. J lost 3 bases, V lost 7 bases, and 5 bases had no gene match. This CDR3 region has 14 residues. The CDR3 DNA is TGTGCCAGCAACCCCGGGACAGGGGAAGAGACCCAGTACTTC. It translates to CASNPGTGEETQYF. Supplemented by reference TRBV2 and TRBJ2-5, the full variable domain reads EPEVTQTPSHQVTQMGQEVILRCVPISNHLYFYWYRQILGQKVEFLVSFYNNEISEKSEIFDDQFSVERPDGSNFTLKIRSTKLEDSAMYFCASNPGTGEETQYFGPGTRLLVL.

The chain combines TRBV27 with TRBJ2-7; 7 bases are shared with TRBD1. V trimming: 3 bases; J trimming: 1 base; junction bases outside the gene matches: 3. Germline V CDR1 and CDR2: MNHEY, SMNVEV (reference sequence). CDR3 length: 14 residues. DNA for the CDR3: TGTGCCAGCAGTTTGGACAGGAGTTCCTACGAGCAGTACTTC. It codes for CASSLDRSSYEQYF.

The rearrangement joins TRBV6-5 to TRBJ2-7; D might be TRBD1 (5 bases). The germline V and J ends were trimmed by 0 bases and 3 bases, with 15 bases remaining between them. CDR1 and CDR2 from the germline V gene are MNHEY and SVGAGI. This CDR3 contains 16 residues. CDR3 DNA sequence: TGTGCCAGCAGTTACTCTCCGAGACAGACTTTCTACGAGCAGTACGTC. It translates to CASSYSPRQTFYEQYV.

The chain combines TRBV7-6 with TRBJ1-5; possible D gene TRBD1, 5 bases. The CDR3 totals 13 residues. With 0 bases removed from V and 7 bases from J, the gap between germline ends came to 7 bases. CDR1 and CDR2 (germline): SGHVS, FNYEAQ. DNA of the CDR3: TGTGCCAGCAGCTTAGCCGGGGGACAGCCCCAGCATTTT. Its translation is CASSLAGGQPQHF.